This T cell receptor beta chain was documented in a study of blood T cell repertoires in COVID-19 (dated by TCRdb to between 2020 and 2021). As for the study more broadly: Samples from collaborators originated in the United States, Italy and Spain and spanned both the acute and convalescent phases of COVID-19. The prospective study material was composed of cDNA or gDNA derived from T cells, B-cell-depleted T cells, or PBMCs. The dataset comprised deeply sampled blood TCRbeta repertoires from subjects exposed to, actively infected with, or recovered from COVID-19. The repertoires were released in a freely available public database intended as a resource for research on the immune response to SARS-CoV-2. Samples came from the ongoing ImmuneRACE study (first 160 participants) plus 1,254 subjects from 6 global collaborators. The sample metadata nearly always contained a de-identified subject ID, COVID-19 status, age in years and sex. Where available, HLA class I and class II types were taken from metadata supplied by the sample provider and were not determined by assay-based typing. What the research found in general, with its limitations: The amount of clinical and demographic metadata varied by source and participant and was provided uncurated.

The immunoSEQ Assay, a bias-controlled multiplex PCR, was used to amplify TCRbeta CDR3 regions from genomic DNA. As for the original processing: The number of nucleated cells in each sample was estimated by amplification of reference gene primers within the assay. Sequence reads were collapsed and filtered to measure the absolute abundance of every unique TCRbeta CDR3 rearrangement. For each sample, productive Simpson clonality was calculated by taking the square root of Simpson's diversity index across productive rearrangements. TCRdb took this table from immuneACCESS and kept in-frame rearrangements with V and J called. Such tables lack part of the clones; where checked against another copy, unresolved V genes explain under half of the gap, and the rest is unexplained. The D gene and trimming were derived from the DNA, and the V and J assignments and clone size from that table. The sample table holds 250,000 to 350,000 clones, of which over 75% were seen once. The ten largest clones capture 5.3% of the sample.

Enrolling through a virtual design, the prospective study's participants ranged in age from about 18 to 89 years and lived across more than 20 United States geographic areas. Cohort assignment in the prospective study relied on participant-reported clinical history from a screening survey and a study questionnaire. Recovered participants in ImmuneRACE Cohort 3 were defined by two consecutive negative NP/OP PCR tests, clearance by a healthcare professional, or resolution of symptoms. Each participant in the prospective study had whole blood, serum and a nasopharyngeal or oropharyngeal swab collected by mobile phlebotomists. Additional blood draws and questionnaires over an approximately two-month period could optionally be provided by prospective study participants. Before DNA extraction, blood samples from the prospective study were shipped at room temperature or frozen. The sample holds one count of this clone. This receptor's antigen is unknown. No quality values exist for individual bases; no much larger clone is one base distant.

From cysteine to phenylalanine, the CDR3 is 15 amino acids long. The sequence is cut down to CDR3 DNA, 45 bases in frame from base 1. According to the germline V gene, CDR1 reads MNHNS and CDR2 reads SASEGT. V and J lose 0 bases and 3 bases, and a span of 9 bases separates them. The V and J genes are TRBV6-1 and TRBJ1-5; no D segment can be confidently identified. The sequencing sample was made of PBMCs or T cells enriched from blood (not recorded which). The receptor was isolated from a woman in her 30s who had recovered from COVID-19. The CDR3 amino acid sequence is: CASSEAGRHNQPQHF. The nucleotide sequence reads TGTGCCAGCAGTGAAGCTGGCAGACACAATCAGCCCCAGCATTTT.